This T cell receptor (beta chain) was recorded in a study of neoadjuvant anti-PD-1 for oral cavity cancer. Notes on the study in general: Each response group had just a few patients in TCR analyses.

Sequencing was performed with immunoSEQ multiplex PCR; in TCRdb, only in-frame clones are kept and a portion is missing. The sample consists of approximately 21,000 clones, around 45% of them appearing once. Stated time point: after neoadjuvant nivolumab, at surgical resection. V was trimmed by 1 base and J by 3 bases, leaving 10 bases between them. CDR1 SGHNT and CDR2 YYREEE come from the germline V gene (reference sequence). The CDR3 runs to 14 residues. In its sample, this clone was seen a few times. Its specificity is not known. The origin of this receptor is a person aged 35 to 85 with oral cavity squamous cell carcinoma. The sequencing here drew on tumor tissue, taken after nivolumab (anti-PD-1) treatment. The chain links TRBV5-4 to TRBJ1-2; D remains ambiguous. CDR3 coding DNA: TGTGCCAGCAGCTTGTCTCAGGATGACTATGGCTACACCTTC. It encodes CASSLSQDDYGYTF.